These 3 T cell receptor beta chains share one sample of origin, sequenced in a study of beta chain features in type 1 diabetes. Reverse transcribing all isolated RNA meant expressed TCRB transcripts were sequenced. Generated by immunoSEQ multiplex PCR, the TCRdb table keeps only in-frame clones and is missing some. The sample has under 350,000 clones; around 24% are singletons. Study findings and constraints: Shorter TCRB CDR3s, moderately but significantly so, marked every one of the four CD4+ subsets in Type 1 diabetes patients.

What these receptors recognize is not known. Input material: naive CD4+ T cells from blood. Receptor source: a woman younger than 45 with type 1 diabetes.

This chain joins TRBV7-3 and TRBJ2-5; 11 bases are shared with TRBD2. There are 15 residues in the CDR3. The germline gives CDR1 SGHTA, CDR2 FQGTGA. The ends lost 5 bases at V and 2 bases at J; junction bases unmatched: 4. The CDR3 loop reads CASSLVAGGQETQYF. Written as DNA, the CDR3 is TGTGCCAGCAGCCTAGTAGCGGGAGGGCAAGAGACCCAGTACTTC.

This chain joins TRBV5-1 and TRBJ2-3; 7 positions match TRBD1. This CDR3 is built from 15 residues. CDR1 is SGHRS, CDR2 YFSETQ, per germline. After removal of 4 bases from V and 5 bases from J, the junction contained 10 bases not matched to a gene. The CDR3 reads CASSSLTGQGDTQYF. The CDR3 DNA is TGCGCCAGCAGCAGCCTGACAGGGCAGGGAGATACGCAGTATTTT.

Comments on this clone: Relative to the germline gene, one junction end is altered; a read error may explain this. This sequence joins TRBV29-1 and TRBJ1-1, with D possibly TRBD1 on 6 matching bases. This CDR3 region has 11 residues. Germline assignment: CDR1 SQVTM and CDR2 ANQGSEA. The CDR3 protein is CSVNSRPYRAF. CDR3 DNA sequence: TGCAGCGTAAATTCAAGACCTTACAGGGCCTTT.